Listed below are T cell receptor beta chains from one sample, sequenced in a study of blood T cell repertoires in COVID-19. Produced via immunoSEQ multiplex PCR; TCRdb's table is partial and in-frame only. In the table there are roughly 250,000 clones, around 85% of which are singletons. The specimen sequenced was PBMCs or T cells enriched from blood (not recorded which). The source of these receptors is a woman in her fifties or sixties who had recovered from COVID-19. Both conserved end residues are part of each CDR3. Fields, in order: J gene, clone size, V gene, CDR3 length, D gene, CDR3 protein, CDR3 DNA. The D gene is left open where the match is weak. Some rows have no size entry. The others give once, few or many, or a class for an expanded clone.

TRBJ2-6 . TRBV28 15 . CASTPGGSGANVLTF TGTGCCAGCACTCCCGGGGGCTCTGGGGCCAACGTCCTGACTTTC
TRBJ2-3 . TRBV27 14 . CASSSDGHTDTQYF TGTGCCAGCAGCTCGGACGGACACACAGATACGCAGTATTTT
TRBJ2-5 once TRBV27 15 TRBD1 CASSLSHRGRETQYF TGTGCCAGCAGTTTATCTCACAGGGGGCGTGAGACCCAGTACTTC
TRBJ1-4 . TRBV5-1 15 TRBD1 CASSSTGGGGEKLFF TGCGCCAGCAGCTCGACAGGGGGCGGAGGTGAAAAACTGTTTTTT
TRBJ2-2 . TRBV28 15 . CASSLSGENTGELFF TGTGCCAGCAGTTTGTCGGGGGAGAACACCGGGGAGCTGTTTTTT
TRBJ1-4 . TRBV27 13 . CASSFSGDEKLFF TGTGCCAGCAGTTTTTCAGGGGACGAAAAACTGTTTTTT
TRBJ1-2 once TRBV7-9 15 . CASSIYRDLRYGYTF TGTGCCAGCAGCATCTACAGGGATCTGCGCTATGGCTACACCTTC
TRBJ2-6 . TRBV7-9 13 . CASHLSGANVLTF TGTGCCAGCCACCTATCTGGGGCCAACGTCCTGACTTTC
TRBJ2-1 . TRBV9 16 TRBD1 CASSTAGTELYNEQFF TGTGCCAGCAGCACAGCCGGGACAGAGCTCTACAATGAGCAGTTCTTC
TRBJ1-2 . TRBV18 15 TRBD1 CASSPIGQGARGYTF TGTGCCAGCTCACCGATAGGACAGGGGGCGCGGGGCTACACCTTC
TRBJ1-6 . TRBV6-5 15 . CASSYSAGRDSPLHF TGTGCCAGCAGTTACTCGGCAGGGAGGGATTCACCCCTCCACTTT
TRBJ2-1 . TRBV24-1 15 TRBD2 CATSDPGGAGNEQFF TGTGCCACCAGTGACCCCGGGGGGGCGGGCAATGAGCAGTTCTTC
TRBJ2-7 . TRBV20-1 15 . CSASVTGSIVYEQYF TGCAGTGCTAGTGTGACTGGGTCTATCGTCTACGAGCAGTACTTC
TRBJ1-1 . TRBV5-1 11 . CASSLDREAFF TGCGCCAGCAGCCTTGACAGGGAAGCTTTCTTT
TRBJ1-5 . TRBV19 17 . CASSIRWDTRSNQPQHF TGTGCCAGTAGTATTAGATGGGACACAAGATCTAATCAGCCCCAGCATTTT
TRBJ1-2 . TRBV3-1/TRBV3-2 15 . CASSLDRLGVYGYTF TGTGCCAGCAGCTTAGACAGGCTGGGAGTCTATGGCTACACCTTC
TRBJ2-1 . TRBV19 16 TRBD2 CASSEGLAGGHNEQFF TGTGCCAGTAGTGAGGGACTAGCGGGAGGACACAATGAGCAGTTCTTC
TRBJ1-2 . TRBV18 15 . CASSPQLEANYGYTF TGTGCCAGCTCACCTCAGCTAGAGGCTAACTATGGCTACACCTTC
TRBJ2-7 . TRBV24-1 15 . CATSVIADAPYEQYF TGTGCCACCAGTGTTATAGCGGACGCTCCCTACGAGCAGTACTTC